Reported below is one T cell receptor (beta chain). Germline CDR1 reads SGHRS; CDR2 reads YFSETQ. The V segment lost 4 bases and the J segment 4 bases; nucleotides outside the gene matches: 4. This CDR3 has 14 residues. The data originate from a study of T cell responses to AZD1222 COVID-19 vaccine. Here immunoSEQ multiplex PCR was the method, and the copy in TCRdb shows in-frame clones only, minus some. The sample lists some 120,000 clones; 89% were seen once. Sequences were derived from peripheral blood, sampled on day 0 of AZD1222 vaccination. J is TRBJ1-3 and V is TRBV5-1; the match to TRBD1 covers 8 bases. The clonotype originates from an adult in good health. The CDR3 DNA is TGCGCCAGCAGCGGACAGGGTTCCGGAAACACCATATATTTT. This codes for CASSGQGSGNTIYF. Combining the CDR3 with reference TRBV5-1 and TRBJ1-3 gives the whole variable domain KAGVTQTPRYLIKTRGQQVTLSCSPISGHRSVSWYQQTPGQGLQFLFEYFSETQRNKGNFPGRFSGRQFSNSRSEMNVSTLELGDSALYLCASSGQGSGNTIYFGEGSWLTVV.